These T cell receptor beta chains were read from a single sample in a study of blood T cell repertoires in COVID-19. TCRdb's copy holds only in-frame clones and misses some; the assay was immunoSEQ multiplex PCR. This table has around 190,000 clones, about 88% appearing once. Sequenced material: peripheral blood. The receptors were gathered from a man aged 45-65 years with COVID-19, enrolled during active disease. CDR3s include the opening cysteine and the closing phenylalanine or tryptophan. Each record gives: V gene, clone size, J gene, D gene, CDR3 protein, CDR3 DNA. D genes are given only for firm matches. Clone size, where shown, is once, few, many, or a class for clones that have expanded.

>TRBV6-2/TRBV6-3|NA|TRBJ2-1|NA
CASSYRRGGGEQFF
TGTGCCAGCAGTTACCGGCGCGGGGGCGGTGAGCAGTTCTTC
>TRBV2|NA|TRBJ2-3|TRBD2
CASSDRSSGSYDTQYF
TGTGCCAGCAGTGATCGGTCTAGCGGGAGTTACGATACGCAGTATTTT
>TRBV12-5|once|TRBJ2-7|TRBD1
CASGSPQGAYEQYF
TGTGCTAGTGGTTCCCCACAGGGGGCCTACGAGCAGTACTTC
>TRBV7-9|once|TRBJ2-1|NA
CASSLGAQNEQFF
TGTGCCAGCAGCTTGGGGGCACAGAATGAGCAGTTCTTC
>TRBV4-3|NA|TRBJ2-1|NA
CASSQERYNEQFF
TGCGCCAGCAGCCAAGAACGGTACAATGAGCAGTTCTTC
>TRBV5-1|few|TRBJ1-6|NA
CASSLGPGSNSPLHF
TGCGCCAGCAGCTTGGGACCGGGTAGTAATTCACCCCTCCACTTT
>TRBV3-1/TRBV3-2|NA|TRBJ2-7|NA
CASSQVLGSYEQYF
TGTGCCAGCAGCCAAGTACTAGGCTCCTACGAGCAGTACTTC
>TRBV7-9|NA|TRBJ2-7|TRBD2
CASSSIRTRTSGRENEQYF
TGTGCCAGCAGCTCAATCCGGACACGGACTAGCGGGAGGGAGAACGAGCAGTACTTC
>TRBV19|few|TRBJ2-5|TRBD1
CASSGRDSPRETQYF
TGTGCCAGTAGTGGACGGGACAGCCCGAGAGAGACCCAGTACTTC
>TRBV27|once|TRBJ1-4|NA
CASSLRAGVEKLFF
TGTGCCAGCAGTTTACGGGCAGGGGTAGAAAAACTGTTTTTT
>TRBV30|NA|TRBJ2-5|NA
CAWSVLGGVETQYF
TGTGCCTGGAGTGTACTCGGGGGTGTGGAGACCCAGTACTTC
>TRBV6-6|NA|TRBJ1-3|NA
CAIAPSGNTIYF
TGTGCCATAGCACCCTCTGGAAACACCATATATTTT
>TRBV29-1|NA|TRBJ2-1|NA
CSASTWGDSQDNEQFF
TGCAGCGCCAGCACGTGGGGGGACTCTCAGGACAATGAGCAGTTCTTC
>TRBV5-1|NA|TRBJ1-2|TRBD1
CASSPDPGRGYGYTF
TGCGCCAGCAGTCCCGACCCCGGCAGGGGGTATGGCTACACCTTC
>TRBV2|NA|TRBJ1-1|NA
CASSERLGGTEAFF
TGTGCCAGCAGTGAACGACTCGGGGGCACTGAAGCTTTCTTT
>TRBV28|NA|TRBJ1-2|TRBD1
CASSLQTGVIGYTF
TGTGCCAGCAGTCTCCAGACAGGGGTGATCGGCTACACCTTC
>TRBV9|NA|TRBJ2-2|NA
CASSVAREEANTGELFF
TGTGCCAGCAGCGTAGCTCGCGAGGAAGCGAACACCGGGGAGCTGTTTTTT
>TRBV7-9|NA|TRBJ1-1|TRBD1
CASSLMQGTGRNTEAFF
TGTGCCAGCAGCTTGATGCAAGGGACAGGTAGGAACACTGAAGCTTTCTTT
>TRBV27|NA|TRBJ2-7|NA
CASSLGLGSSYEQYF
TGTGCCAGCAGTTTAGGACTGGGGAGCTCCTACGAGCAGTACTTC
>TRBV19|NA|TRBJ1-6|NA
CASGEGRRNSPLHF
TGTGCCAGTGGGGAGGGACGGCGGAATTCACCCCTCCACTTT
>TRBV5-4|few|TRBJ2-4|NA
CASSFVGTGNIQYF
TGTGCCAGCAGCTTTGTGGGCACAGGAAACATTCAGTACTTC
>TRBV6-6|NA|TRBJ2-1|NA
CASTKSRGAGNEQFF
TGTGCCAGCACCAAGTCCCGGGGGGCCGGGAATGAGCAGTTCTTC
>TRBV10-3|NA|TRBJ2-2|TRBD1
CATEQRDRGTGELFF
TGTGCCACCGAACAACGGGACAGGGGGACCGGGGAGCTGTTTTTT
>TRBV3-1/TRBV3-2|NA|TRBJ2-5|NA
CASSQVAGQETQYF
TGTGCCAGCAGCCAAGTGGCGGGACAAGAGACCCAGTACTTC
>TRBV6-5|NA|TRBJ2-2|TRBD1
CASSRTGAGELFF
TGTGCCAGCAGCAGGACAGGGGCCGGGGAGCTGTTTTTT
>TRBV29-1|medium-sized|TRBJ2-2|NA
CSVDPGRGTGELFF
TGCAGCGTTGACCCGGGCAGGGGGACTGGGGAGCTGTTTTTT